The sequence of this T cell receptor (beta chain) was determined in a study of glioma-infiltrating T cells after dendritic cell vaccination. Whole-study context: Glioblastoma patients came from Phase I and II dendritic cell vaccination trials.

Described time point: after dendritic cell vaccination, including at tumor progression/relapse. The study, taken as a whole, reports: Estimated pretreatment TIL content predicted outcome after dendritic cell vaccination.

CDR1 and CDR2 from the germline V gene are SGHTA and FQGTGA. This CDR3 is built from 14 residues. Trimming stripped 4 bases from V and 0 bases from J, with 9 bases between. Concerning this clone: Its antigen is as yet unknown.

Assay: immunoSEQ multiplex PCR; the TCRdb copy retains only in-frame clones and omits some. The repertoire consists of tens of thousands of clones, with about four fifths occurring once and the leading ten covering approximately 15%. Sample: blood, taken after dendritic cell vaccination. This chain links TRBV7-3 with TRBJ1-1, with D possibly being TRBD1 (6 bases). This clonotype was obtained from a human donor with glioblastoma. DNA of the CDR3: TGTGCCAGCAGCTCCCAGGGGTTGAACACTGAAGCTTTCTTT. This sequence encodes CASSSQGLNTEAFF.